This T cell receptor (beta chain) appears in the sequencing data of a study of T cell repertoires in cytomegalovirus infection. Study overall: Epitope selection comprised recently identified HLA-C-restricted CMV epitopes and well-studied HLA-B-restricted CMV epitopes. CMV infection together with matching HLA type was indicated by public TCR beta signatures.

TCRdb re-called the reads through MiXCR, storing one row per CDR3 protein. Of some 700,000 distinct CDR3 sequences in the sample, approximately 33% were seen once. Whole-study results and caveats: HLA-C-restricted CMV clonotypes gave the most frequent clonotype in two of eight donors. Based on cumulative public TCR beta family frequency, carriers of CMV plus the relevant HLA were identified.

Between the trimmed V and J ends, which lost 4 bases and 0 bases, there was a span of 13 bases. CDR3 length equals 15 residues. Germline CDR1 is MNHEY and CDR2 is SMNVEV (reference sequence). About this clonotype: Its target is not known.

The chain joins TRBV27 to TRBJ2-7; the D gene is possibly TRBD1 (6 bases). The origin of this receptor is a human donor in good health (CMV status not recorded). Some clones in this sample may be carry-over from other donors' samples. The sample consisted of cultured PBMCs, taken from culture after CMV antigen stimulation. The CDR3 sequence: CASSWTAQSSYEQYF. CDR3 DNA sequence: TGTGCCAGCAGTTGGACAGCTCAAAGCTCCTACGAGCAGTACTTC.